The present entry profiles one T cell receptor beta chain with its context. The data stem from a study of blood T cell repertoires in COVID-19. Overall study: T cells, B-cell-depleted T cells, or PBMCs provided the cDNA or gDNA that served as material.

V was pared by 1 base and J by 4 bases, with 4 bases of the junction left unmatched. The CDR3 is 15 residues long. Germline V gene sequence: CDR1 SEHNR, CDR2 FQNEAQ (reference sequence). The method was immunoSEQ multiplex PCR; TCRdb's version includes in-frame clones alone and lacks a portion of them. The repertoire has about 83,000 clones, roughly 84% of them found once; the top ten carry 22%. V gene TRBV7-9 combines with J gene TRBJ1-3; 7 bases are a match to TRBD1. The receptor was isolated from a woman of 80 years or more in a cohort sampled during active or convalescent COVID-19. The sequenced sample consisted of peripheral blood. CDR3 DNA sequence: TGTGCCAGCAGCTTAGAGGGGACAGTGGGAAACACCATATATTTT. Translated: CASSLEGTVGNTIYF.